Below, 17 T cell receptor beta chains from the same sample are listed, as sequenced in a study of neoadjuvant anti-PD-1 for oral cavity cancer. The protocol was immunoSEQ multiplex PCR, while the TCRdb copy is restricted to in-frame clones and leaves out a portion. Of approximately 12,000 clones in the sample, around 53% are singletons; the top ten hold less than 15%. Sample: tumor tissue, taken before nivolumab (anti-PD-1) treatment. Receptor source: a person between 40 and 79 years old with oral cavity squamous cell carcinoma.

This chain uses TRBV28 with TRBJ1-5; weak D call: TRBD1 (5 bases). V lost 6 bases and J 1 base, leaving 13 bases between the germline ends. This CDR3 is 15 amino acids long. Germline CDR1 MDHEN, CDR2 SYDVKM. CDR3 nucleotide sequence: TGTGCCAGCAGCCTCGGGACGGGAAGCAATCAGCCCCAGCATTTT. It yields the protein CASSLGTGSNQPQHF.

This clone was seen only a few times. The chain couples TRBV29-1 to TRBJ2-1, with D possibly matching TRBD1 (6 bases). V lost 6 bases and J lost 9, with 18 bases in between. The CDR3 is made up of 13 amino acids. Germline values: CDR1 SQVTM, CDR2 ANQGSEA. The CDR3 DNA reads as TGCAGCGTGCGACTATACAGGGAGAGTGAGCAGTTCTTC. It encodes CSVRLYRESEQFF.

The rearrangement joins TRBV11-2 to TRBJ2-7, with D tentatively TRBD1 (5 bases). This CDR3 comprises 14 residues. V lost 5 bases to trimming and J lost 0 bases, with 11 bases between them. Germline V CDR1 and CDR2: SGHAT, FQNNGV. In nucleotides, the CDR3 is TGTGCCAGCAGCAAGAACAGGAACTCCTACGAGCAGTACTTC. Its translation: CASSKNRNSYEQYF.

The chain couples TRBV28 to TRBJ2-7; 7 nucleotides match TRBD1. Germline CDR1 and CDR2: MDHEN and SYDVKM. V trimming: 6 bases; J trimming: 0 bases; junction bases outside the gene matches: 5. The length of the CDR3 is 14 residues. DNA of the CDR3: TGTGCCAGCAGAGCACAGGGGATCTCCTACGAGCAGTACTTC. Amino acids: CASRAQGISYEQYF.

This CDR3 is CASNETDSYEQYF. CDR3 coding DNA: TGTGCCAGCAACGAGACCGATTCCTACGAGCAGTACTTC. The chain couples TRBV7-6 to TRBJ2-7, with unresolved D. Looked up from germline, CDR1 is SGHVS and CDR2 is FNYEAQ. The CDR3 totals 13 residues. V dropped 7 bases and J dropped 1 base, with 11 bases sitting between them. Looking up the rest from reference TRBV7-6 and TRBJ2-7 gives the full variable domain: GAGVSQSPRYKVTKRGQDVALRCDPISGHVSLYWYRQALGQGPEFLTYFNYEAQQDKSGLPNDRFSAERPEGSISTLTIQRTEQRDSAMYRCASNETDSYEQYFGPGTRLTVT.

This chain connects TRBV28 to TRBJ2-7; TRBD2 agrees at 9 bases. Looked up from germline, CDR1 is MDHEN and CDR2 is SYDVKM. The V and J ends lost 6 bases and 0 bases, in that order; junction bases with no gene match: 12. The CDR3 contains 17 residues. Here the CDR3 reads CASSSPGLAHYSYEQYF. CDR3 nucleotides: TGTGCCAGCAGCTCTCCGGGACTAGCCCACTACTCCTACGAGCAGTACTTC.

A few counts support this clone. The chain links TRBV6-5 to TRBJ1-1; no definite D call. Trimming removed 2 bases from V and 11 bases from J, with 15 bases in between. The V gene's germline CDR1 is MNHEY and CDR2 SVGAGI. This CDR3 has 13 residues. DNA of the CDR3: TGTGCCAGCAGTTACGGGGAGGGAGGCGCCGCTTTCTTT. This translates into CASSYGEGGAAFF.

The chain has TRBV28 and TRBJ2-1, with 8 nucleotides matching TRBD2. The CDR3 sequence is 12 residues long. Germline loops: CDR1 MDHEN, CDR2 SYDVKM. The J segment lost 14 bases and the V segment lost 5 bases, leaving 8 bases of the junction unmatched. The CDR3 DNA is TGTGCCAGCAGTCTACGGGGGCGGGAGGAGTTCTTC. Translated, it gives CASSLRGREEFF.

This clone was observed a single time. The chain is built from TRBV5-5 and TRBJ2-5; D uncertain. V dropped 3 bases and J dropped 3 bases, with 6 bases sitting between them. CDR3 length: 12 amino acids. Germline lookup yields CDR1 SGHKS and CDR2 YYEKEE (reference sequence). CDR3 region: CASSYAEETQYF. CDR3 coding DNA: TGTGCCAGCAGCTACGCAGAAGAGACCCAGTACTTC.

The rearrangement links TRBV28 to TRBJ2-7; TRBD2 matches 9 bases. Germline loops: CDR1 MDHEN, CDR2 SYDVKM. V gave up 5 bases and J gave up 3 bases; unmatched junction bases: 8. This CDR3 region has 15 residues. The CDR3 reads CASSVETSGIYEQYF. CDR3 in DNA: TGTGCCAGCAGTGTAGAGACTAGCGGCATCTACGAGCAGTACTTC.

This clone has more than one count but fewer than ten. V is TRBV10-3 and J is TRBJ2-7; D unclear. The CDR3 spans 13 residues. V shed 3 bases and J shed 2 bases, with 8 bases lying between them. CDR1 is ENHRY and CDR2 is SYGVKD in the germline V gene. The CDR3 DNA reads TGTGCCATCAGTGATGGGCGAACCTACGAGCAGTACTTC. Its protein product is CAISDGRTYEQYF.

The chain is built from TRBV5-1 and TRBJ1-1, with unresolved D. Germline V gene data show CDR1 as SGHRS and CDR2 as YFSETQ. The CDR3 runs to 13 residues. Trimming removed 2 bases at V and 1 base at J, with 6 bases between. CDR3 region: CASSFNKNTEAFF. Here the CDR3 DNA reads TGCGCCAGCAGCTTCAACAAGAACACTGAAGCTTTCTTT.

This sequence joins TRBV2 and TRBJ2-7; D not resolved. V was shortened by 8 bases and J by 5 bases, with 10 bases between the two germline ends. The CDR3 runs 11 residues. Germline values: CDR1 SNHLY, CDR2 FYNNEI. Written as DNA, the CDR3 is TGTGCCAGCGCCACTTGGAACGAGCAGTACTTC. Amino acid sequence: CASATWNEQYF. The full variable domain, completed using reference TRBV2 and TRBJ2-7, is EPEVTQTPSHQVTQMGQEVILRCVPISNHLYFYWYRQILGQKVEFLVSFYNNEISEKSEIFDDQFSVERPDGSNFTLKIRSTKLEDSAMYFCASATWNEQYFGPGTRLTVT.

This chain's CDR3 is CATSRDRLVRGETQYF. The CDR3 region has the DNA TGTGCCACCAGCAGAGATCGTCTCGTCAGGGGTGAGACCCAGTACTTC. The chain joins TRBV15 to TRBJ2-5, with D possibly being TRBD1 (6 bases). V lost 0 bases to trimming and J lost 5 bases, with 16 bases between them. In germline, CDR1 is LNHNV, CDR2 YYDKDF (reference sequence). CDR3 length equals 16 residues. Complete variable domain (other parts from reference TRBV15 and TRBJ2-5): DAMVIQNPRYQVTQFGKPVTLSCSQTLNHNVMYWYQQKSSQAPKLLFHYYDKDFNNEADTPDNFQSRRPNTSFCFLDIRSPGLGDTAMYLCATSRDRLVRGETQYFGPGTRLLVL.

This chain connects TRBV9 to TRBJ2-7; D is tentatively TRBD1 or TRBD2 (5 bases each). The CDR3 spans 12 residues. The germline V and J ends were trimmed by 2 bases and 7 bases, with 10 bases remaining between them. Germline CDR1 reads SGDLS; CDR2 reads YYNGEE. DNA for the CDR3: TGTGCCAGCAGCGTGGGGGTCGGGGAGCAGTACTTC. It encodes CASSVGVGEQYF.

This rearrangement joins TRBV5-5 to TRBJ1-4, with D perhaps matching TRBD1 (5 bases). Trimming removed 0 bases at V and 8 bases at J, with 17 bases between. Germline CDR1 is SGHKS and CDR2 is YYEKEE (reference sequence). The CDR3 is made up of 16 amino acids. The CDR3 sequence: CASSLAWGQGGEKLFF. As DNA, the CDR3 is TGTGCCAGCAGCTTGGCCTGGGGCCAGGGCGGGGAAAAACTGTTTTTT.

V is TRBV7-9 and J is TRBJ1-3, with D unclear. Germline CDR1 reads SEHNR; CDR2 reads FQNEAQ (reference sequence). Trimming stripped 5 bases from V and 4 bases from J, with 15 bases between. CDR3 length: 15 residues. CDR3 sequence: CASSRDPGGGNTIYF. In nucleotides, the CDR3 is TGTGCCAGCAGCCGCGACCCGGGAGGGGGAAACACCATATATTTT.